This is a list of T cell receptor beta chains from one sample in a study of blood T cell repertoires in COVID-19. Clones were sequenced by immunoSEQ multiplex PCR, and TCRdb holds only the in-frame ones, with some missing. This table holds 130,000 to 150,000 clones, approximately 81% found once. The sample taken for sequencing was peripheral blood. The receptors come from a human donor in a cohort sampled during active COVID-19. Both conserved end residues are part of each CDR3. Fields, in order: D gene, J gene, clone size, CDR3 length, V gene, CDR3 protein, CDR3 DNA. D genes are given only for firm matches. A clone size is listed for some rows: how often the clone was seen (once, few, many), or a class if it is expanded.

D gene: -
J gene: TRBJ2-7
clone size: -
CDR3 length: 13
V gene: TRBV7-9
CDR3 protein: CASSFGSIYEQYF
CDR3 DNA: TGTGCCAGCAGCTTTGGCAGTATCTACGAGCAGTACTTC

D gene: TRBD1
J gene: TRBJ1-5
clone size: -
CDR3 length: 14
V gene: TRBV28
CDR3 protein: CASSPGTAHQPQHF
CDR3 DNA: TGTGCCAGCAGTCCCGGGACAGCACATCAGCCCCAGCATTTT

D gene: TRBD2
J gene: TRBJ2-7
clone size: -
CDR3 length: 16
V gene: TRBV7-8
CDR3 protein: CASSLALDGGGYEQYF
CDR3 DNA: TGTGCCAGCAGCTTAGCCTTAGATGGCGGGGGATACGAGCAGTACTTC

D gene: -
J gene: TRBJ1-5
clone size: -
CDR3 length: 14
V gene: TRBV6-5
CDR3 protein: CASSPDSSNQPQHF
CDR3 DNA: TGTGCCAGCAGTCCGGACAGTAGCAATCAGCCCCAGCATTTT

D gene: -
J gene: TRBJ1-2
clone size: -
CDR3 length: 14
V gene: TRBV28
CDR3 protein: CASSPNPTGYGYTF
CDR3 DNA: TGTGCCAGCAGTCCCAACCCGACAGGCTATGGCTACACCTTC

D gene: TRBD2
J gene: TRBJ2-1
clone size: -
CDR3 length: 16
V gene: TRBV7-6
CDR3 protein: CASSLTTSGGGNEQFF
CDR3 DNA: TGTGCCAGCAGCTTAACTACTAGCGGGGGGGGAAATGAGCAGTTCTTC

D gene: TRBD2
J gene: TRBJ2-7
clone size: few
CDR3 length: 15
V gene: TRBV27
CDR3 protein: CASKVEAGGSYEQYF
CDR3 DNA: TGTGCCAGCAAGGTAGAGGCGGGGGGTTCATACGAGCAGTACTTC

D gene: -
J gene: TRBJ2-7
clone size: -
CDR3 length: 14
V gene: TRBV7-9
CDR3 protein: CASSYTGDYYEQYF
CDR3 DNA: TGTGCCAGCAGCTATACAGGTGATTACTACGAGCAGTACTTC

D gene: TRBD1
J gene: TRBJ2-7
clone size: -
CDR3 length: 15
V gene: TRBV7-9
CDR3 protein: CASSTRQGNRYEQYF
CDR3 DNA: TGTGCCAGCAGCACCAGACAGGGGAATAGATACGAGCAGTACTTC

D gene: -
J gene: TRBJ1-2
clone size: few
CDR3 length: 13
V gene: TRBV9
CDR3 protein: CASSVGAGRGYTF
CDR3 DNA: TGTGCCAGCAGCGTAGGGGCAGGGCGCGGCTACACCTTC

D gene: -
J gene: TRBJ1-3
clone size: -
CDR3 length: 15
V gene: TRBV5-1
CDR3 protein: CASSLGDSAPGTIYF
CDR3 DNA: TGCGCCAGCAGCTTGGGTGACAGCGCTCCTGGGACCATATATTTT

D gene: -
J gene: TRBJ1-2
clone size: -
CDR3 length: 13
V gene: TRBV6-5
CDR3 protein: CASSYATDLGYTF
CDR3 DNA: TGTGCCAGCAGTTACGCGACCGACTTAGGCTACACCTTC

D gene: TRBD2
J gene: TRBJ2-3
clone size: -
CDR3 length: 17
V gene: TRBV27
CDR3 protein: CASSFRSLAGSTDTQYF
CDR3 DNA: TGTGCCAGCAGTTTTCGGTCTTTAGCGGGGAGCACAGATACGCAGTATTTT

D gene: -
J gene: TRBJ1-4
clone size: -
CDR3 length: 16
V gene: TRBV15
CDR3 protein: CATSRGGGQNNEKLFF
CDR3 DNA: TGTGCCACCAGCAGAGGGGGGGGACAAAATAATGAAAAACTGTTTTTT

D gene: -
J gene: TRBJ1-2
clone size: once
CDR3 length: 12
V gene: TRBV2
CDR3 protein: CATTGPNYGYTF
CDR3 DNA: TGTGCCACGACAGGACCTAACTATGGCTACACCTTC

D gene: TRBD1
J gene: TRBJ1-2
clone size: -
CDR3 length: 14
V gene: TRBV9
CDR3 protein: CASSVVGQGYGYTF
CDR3 DNA: TGTGCCAGCAGCGTAGTGGGACAGGGGTATGGCTACACCTTC

D gene: TRBD1
J gene: TRBJ1-2
clone size: -
CDR3 length: 13
V gene: TRBV5-4
CDR3 protein: CASSLAQGKGYTF
CDR3 DNA: TGTGCCAGCAGCTTGGCACAGGGGAAAGGCTACACCTTC

D gene: -
J gene: TRBJ1-5
clone size: once
CDR3 length: 15
V gene: TRBV6-2/TRBV6-3
CDR3 protein: CASSYSWQSNQPQHF
CDR3 DNA: TGTGCCAGCAGTTACTCTTGGCAGAGCAATCAGCCCCAGCATTTT

D gene: -
J gene: TRBJ1-2
clone size: few
CDR3 length: 14
V gene: TRBV3-1/TRBV3-2
CDR3 protein: CASSPRGGSYGYTF
CDR3 DNA: TGTGCCAGCAGCCCCCGAGGCGGCTCCTATGGCTACACCTTC

D gene: TRBD2
J gene: TRBJ2-1
clone size: few
CDR3 length: 17
V gene: TRBV3-1/TRBV3-2
CDR3 protein: CASRARGGGALYNEQFF
CDR3 DNA: TGTGCCAGCAGAGCCCGGGGCGGGGGGGCCCTCTACAATGAGCAGTTCTTC

D gene: -
J gene: TRBJ1-5
clone size: -
CDR3 length: 15
V gene: TRBV5-6
CDR3 protein: CASSLHRSRRQPQHF
CDR3 DNA: TGTGCCAGCAGCTTACACAGGTCCAGGCGTCAGCCCCAGCATTTT

D gene: TRBD1
J gene: TRBJ2-1
clone size: -
CDR3 length: 15
V gene: TRBV6-4
CDR3 protein: CASSGTGTGASEQFF
CDR3 DNA: TGTGCCAGCAGTGGAACCGGGACAGGGGCTTCTGAGCAGTTCTTC

D gene: -
J gene: TRBJ1-1
clone size: -
CDR3 length: 13
V gene: TRBV11-2
CDR3 protein: CASSSDRYAEAFF
CDR3 DNA: TGTGCCAGCAGCTCTGACAGGTATGCTGAAGCTTTCTTT

D gene: -
J gene: TRBJ2-3
clone size: -
CDR3 length: 15
V gene: TRBV28
CDR3 protein: CASTSGGLGRDTQYF
CDR3 DNA: TGTGCCAGCACCTCAGGGGGACTTGGGAGAGATACGCAGTATTTT

D gene: -
J gene: TRBJ1-5
clone size: -
CDR3 length: 12
V gene: TRBV12-3/TRBV12-4
CDR3 protein: CASRQPNQPQHF
CDR3 DNA: TGTGCCAGCCGACAGCCTAATCAGCCCCAGCATTTT

D gene: -
J gene: TRBJ2-2
clone size: -
CDR3 length: 14
V gene: TRBV4-1
CDR3 protein: CASSWAVNTGELFF
CDR3 DNA: TGCGCCAGCAGCTGGGCAGTGAACACCGGGGAGCTGTTTTTT

D gene: -
J gene: TRBJ1-2
clone size: once
CDR3 length: 14
V gene: TRBV11-2
CDR3 protein: CASSLARRADGYTF
CDR3 DNA: TGTGCCAGCAGCTTAGCCCGCAGGGCCGATGGCTACACCTTC

D gene: -
J gene: TRBJ1-1
clone size: -
CDR3 length: 13
V gene: TRBV15
CDR3 protein: CATSRSDTTEAFF
CDR3 DNA: TGTGCCACCAGCAGATCCGACACGACTGAAGCTTTCTTT

D gene: -
J gene: TRBJ1-5
clone size: once
CDR3 length: 13
V gene: TRBV30
CDR3 protein: CAWSLGGGQPQHF
CDR3 DNA: TGTGCCTGGAGCCTGGGGGGGGGACAGCCCCAGCATTTT

D gene: -
J gene: TRBJ1-3
clone size: -
CDR3 length: 16
V gene: TRBV2
CDR3 protein: CASSEGRPGSGNTIYF
CDR3 DNA: TGTGCCAGCAGTGAAGGGCGGCCCGGATCTGGAAACACCATATATTTT

D gene: -
J gene: TRBJ1-4
clone size: -
CDR3 length: 17
V gene: TRBV15
CDR3 protein: CATNRVRRAVGGEKLFF
CDR3 DNA: TGTGCCACCAACAGAGTCCGAAGGGCAGTCGGAGGTGAAAAACTGTTTTTT

D gene: TRBD1
J gene: TRBJ1-2
clone size: -
CDR3 length: 15
V gene: TRBV6-4
CDR3 protein: CASSDSDRDPYGYTF
CDR3 DNA: TGTGCCAGCAGTGACTCGGACAGGGACCCATATGGCTACACCTTC

D gene: -
J gene: TRBJ2-1
clone size: -
CDR3 length: 13
V gene: TRBV11-3
CDR3 protein: CASSFGKGNEQFF
CDR3 DNA: TGTGCCAGCAGCTTTGGGAAGGGGAATGAGCAGTTCTTC

D gene: -
J gene: TRBJ1-2
clone size: -
CDR3 length: 13
V gene: TRBV28
CDR3 protein: CASSTHSNYGYTF
CDR3 DNA: TGTGCCAGCAGTACTCACAGTAACTATGGCTACACCTTC

D gene: -
J gene: TRBJ2-1
clone size: -
CDR3 length: 15
V gene: TRBV2
CDR3 protein: CASGAGRGPYNEQFF
CDR3 DNA: TGTGCCAGCGGCGCCGGGCGGGGACCCTACAATGAGCAGTTCTTC

D gene: -
J gene: TRBJ2-7
clone size: few
CDR3 length: 14
V gene: TRBV19
CDR3 protein: CASSIGERSYEQYF
CDR3 DNA: TGTGCCAGTAGTATAGGGGAGCGCTCCTACGAGCAGTACTTC

D gene: TRBD1
J gene: TRBJ2-3
clone size: -
CDR3 length: 16
V gene: TRBV6-6
CDR3 protein: CASSSQGTTGTDTQYF
CDR3 DNA: TGTGCCAGCAGTTCACAGGGGACAACTGGCACAGATACGCAGTATTTT

D gene: TRBD2
J gene: TRBJ2-2
clone size: -
CDR3 length: 16
V gene: TRBV7-9
CDR3 protein: CASRIGSGGNTGELFF
CDR3 DNA: TGTGCCAGCAGGATAGGCTCGGGGGGAAACACCGGGGAGCTGTTTTTT

D gene: -
J gene: TRBJ1-1
clone size: -
CDR3 length: 16
V gene: TRBV6-2/TRBV6-3
CDR3 protein: CASSYSIWEGNTEAFF
CDR3 DNA: TGTGCCAGCAGTTACTCGATATGGGAGGGGAACACTGAAGCTTTCTTT

D gene: -
J gene: TRBJ2-1
clone size: -
CDR3 length: 13
V gene: TRBV6-5
CDR3 protein: CASSYAGLDEQFF
CDR3 DNA: TGTGCCAGCAGTTACGCAGGGTTAGATGAGCAGTTCTTC

D gene: TRBD1
J gene: TRBJ2-2
clone size: -
CDR3 length: 16
V gene: TRBV9
CDR3 protein: CASSPTGTGVTGELFF
CDR3 DNA: TGTGCCAGCAGCCCAACCGGGACAGGGGTCACCGGGGAGCTGTTTTTT

D gene: -
J gene: TRBJ2-2
clone size: few
CDR3 length: 15
V gene: TRBV9
CDR3 protein: CASSPSQGGTGELFF
CDR3 DNA: TGTGCCAGCAGCCCTTCGCAGGGTGGGACCGGGGAGCTGTTTTTT

D gene: -
J gene: TRBJ2-3
clone size: once
CDR3 length: 16
V gene: TRBV3-1/TRBV3-2
CDR3 protein: CASSHPTAAGSRGQYF
CDR3 DNA: TGTGCCAGCAGCCACCCGACGGCGGCAGGTTCACGGGGGCAGTATTTT

D gene: TRBD1
J gene: TRBJ1-5
clone size: -
CDR3 length: 14
V gene: TRBV24-1
CDR3 protein: CATRTGAGNQPQHF
CDR3 DNA: TGTGCCACCAGGACAGGGGCAGGGAATCAGCCCCAGCATTTT

D gene: TRBD1
J gene: TRBJ2-7
clone size: -
CDR3 length: 15
V gene: TRBV4-1
CDR3 protein: CASSQDDRGVYEQYF
CDR3 DNA: TGCGCCAGCAGCCAAGATGACAGGGGTGTGTACGAGCAGTACTTC

D gene: TRBD1
J gene: TRBJ2-5
clone size: -
CDR3 length: 15
V gene: TRBV19
CDR3 protein: CASSVTGTGGETQYF
CDR3 DNA: TGTGCCAGTAGTGTCACCGGGACAGGGGGAGAGACCCAGTACTTC

D gene: TRBD1
J gene: TRBJ2-7
clone size: -
CDR3 length: 12
V gene: TRBV6-5
CDR3 protein: CASRGTGSEQYF
CDR3 DNA: TGTGCCAGCAGGGGGACAGGGAGCGAGCAGTACTTC

D gene: TRBD1
J gene: TRBJ2-3
clone size: -
CDR3 length: 15
V gene: TRBV24-1
CDR3 protein: CATSDPTGGADTQYF
CDR3 DNA: TGTGCCACCAGTGACCCCACAGGGGGTGCAGATACGCAGTATTTT

D gene: -
J gene: TRBJ1-4
clone size: -
CDR3 length: 15
V gene: TRBV5-1
CDR3 protein: CASSLESGTNEKLFF
CDR3 DNA: TGCGCCAGCAGCTTGGAGAGCGGAACTAATGAAAAACTGTTTTTT

D gene: -
J gene: TRBJ2-7
clone size: -
CDR3 length: 13
V gene: TRBV2
CDR3 protein: CASSENGGPEQYF
CDR3 DNA: TGTGCCAGCAGTGAGAACGGGGGACCCGAGCAGTACTTC

D gene: -
J gene: TRBJ1-5
clone size: -
CDR3 length: 14
V gene: TRBV19
CDR3 protein: CASSPEGRDQPQHF
CDR3 DNA: TGTGCCAGTAGTCCGGAGGGAAGAGACCAGCCCCAGCATTTT

D gene: TRBD1
J gene: TRBJ1-2
clone size: few
CDR3 length: 15
V gene: TRBV19
CDR3 protein: CASSLRTGADYGYTF
CDR3 DNA: TGTGCCAGTAGTTTAAGGACAGGGGCGGACTATGGCTACACCTTC

D gene: -
J gene: TRBJ1-1
clone size: -
CDR3 length: 13
V gene: TRBV2
CDR3 protein: CASSEVSKAVAFF
CDR3 DNA: TGTGCCAGCAGTGAAGTCTCGAAAGCGGTGGCTTTCTTT

D gene: -
J gene: TRBJ1-4
clone size: -
CDR3 length: 14
V gene: TRBV30
CDR3 protein: CAWTKGLTNEKLFF
CDR3 DNA: TGTGCCTGGACAAAGGGACTAACTAATGAAAAACTGTTTTTT

D gene: TRBD1
J gene: TRBJ2-7
clone size: -
CDR3 length: 13
V gene: TRBV10-3
CDR3 protein: CAIRDRDSYEQYF
CDR3 DNA: TGTGCCATCAGGGACAGGGACTCCTACGAGCAGTACTTC

D gene: -
J gene: TRBJ1-2
clone size: -
CDR3 length: 11
V gene: TRBV19
CDR3 protein: CASSSVYGYTF
CDR3 DNA: TGTGCCAGTAGTTCAGTGTATGGCTACACCTTC

D gene: TRBD1
J gene: TRBJ1-2
clone size: -
CDR3 length: 14
V gene: TRBV27
CDR3 protein: CASRRTGVTQGYTF
CDR3 DNA: TGTGCCAGCAGGCGGACAGGGGTTACACAGGGCTACACCTTC

D gene: -
J gene: TRBJ1-3
clone size: -
CDR3 length: 17
V gene: TRBV9
CDR3 protein: CASSVEEVRSSGNTIYF
CDR3 DNA: TGTGCCAGCAGCGTAGAAGAAGTCCGGTCCTCTGGAAACACCATATATTTT

D gene: TRBD1
J gene: TRBJ1-2
clone size: few
CDR3 length: 15
V gene: TRBV5-8
CDR3 protein: CASSPRTGGFYGYTF
CDR3 DNA: TGTGCCAGCAGCCCCAGGACAGGGGGCTTCTATGGCTACACCTTC